Below are 28 T cell receptor beta chains sequenced from a single sample in a study of T cell responses to AZD1222 COVID-19 vaccine. Assay used: immunoSEQ multiplex PCR; TCRdb lists only in-frame clones, some missing. Of fewer than 200,000 clones in the sample, 90% to 95% were seen once. Sequences were derived from peripheral blood, sampled 28 days after the second AZD1222 dose. All receptors come from an adult who received the AZD1222 COVID-19 vaccine.

The chain joins TRBV19 to TRBJ2-5; unclear D gene. The germline gives CDR1 LNHDA, CDR2 SQIVND (reference sequence). V lost 6 bases to trimming and J lost 5 bases, with 13 bases between them. This CDR3 is built from 13 residues. The CDR3 sequence: CASRSEIGETQYF. CDR3 coding DNA: TGTGCCAGTAGATCAGAGATCGGGGAGACCCAGTACTTC.

The chain employs TRBV6-5 and TRBJ1-2; D uncertain. Germline CDR1 reads MNHEY; CDR2 reads SVGAGI. The V and J ends lost 6 bases and 0 bases respectively, with 2 bases between them. This CDR3 has 11 amino acids. The CDR3, as DNA: TGTGCCAGCAGAGCTAACTATGGCTACACCTTC. This codes for CASRANYGYTF.

The chain employs TRBV19 and TRBJ1-2; possible D gene TRBD1, 5 bases. Trimming left V 5 bases short and J 2 bases short, with 12 bases between. The CDR3 extends over 14 amino acids. Germline V lookup: CDR1 LNHDA, CDR2 SQIVND (reference sequence). Written as DNA, the CDR3 is TGTGCCAGTAGTTTAAGGGACGGAAACTATGGCTACACCTTC. This translates into CASSLRDGNYGYTF.

The gene calls are TRBV27 and TRBJ2-7, with 11 nucleotides matching TRBD1. There are 16 residues in the CDR3. Looked up from germline, CDR1 is MNHEY and CDR2 is SMNVEV (reference sequence). V shed 5 bases, J shed 6 bases, and the junction held 12 bases outside the gene matches. In nucleotides, the CDR3 is TGTGCCAGCAGTCCCTTTGACTGGACAGGGGGCGCCGAGCAGTACTTC. This sequence encodes CASSPFDWTGGAEQYF.

The gene calls are TRBV6-6 and TRBJ2-5, with unresolved D. V was trimmed by 2 bases and J by 4 bases, leaving 8 bases between them. Germline assignment: CDR1 MNHNY and CDR2 SVGAGI (reference sequence). The CDR3 has 13 amino acids. The CDR3 protein is CASSYRNGETQYF. CDR3 nucleotide sequence: TGTGCCAGCAGTTACCGAAATGGAGAGACCCAGTACTTC.

V gene TRBV5-1 combines with J gene TRBJ2-5; the D gene is possibly TRBD2 (6 bases). V dropped 2 bases and J dropped 5 bases, with 19 bases sitting between them. The V gene's germline CDR1 is SGHRS and CDR2 YFSETQ. CDR3 length: 16 residues. In DNA form, the CDR3 reads TGCGCCAGCAGCTTTGAACTAGCCATCCCCGGGGAGACCCAGTACTTC. Its translation is CASSFELAIPGETQYF.

The chain employs TRBV7-8 and TRBJ1-5, with a tentative D call TRBD1 (5 bases). This CDR3 has 15 amino acids. Trimming removed 5 bases from V and 6 bases from J, with 17 bases in between. The germline CDR1 and CDR2 sequences are SGHVS and FQNEAQ. The CDR3 DNA reads as TGTGCCAGCAGCGCGGGGACCCGTGGGAGTCAGCCCCAGCATTTT. Translation: CASSAGTRGSQPQHF.

The chain has TRBV27 and TRBJ1-4; TRBD1 agrees at 8 bases. Germline assignment: CDR1 MNHEY and CDR2 SMNVEV (reference sequence). The CDR3 sequence is 17 residues long. With V trimmed by 6 bases and J by 8 bases, 17 bases remained unmatched. The CDR3 protein is CASRLRQGWKIGEKLFF. As DNA, the CDR3 is TGTGCCAGCAGACTCCGACAGGGGTGGAAGATTGGGGAAAAACTGTTTTTT.

V usage is TRBV27 and J usage is TRBJ2-1; weak D call: TRBD1 (6 bases). V was shortened by 4 bases and J by 10 bases, with 8 bases between the two germline ends. Germline CDR1 is MNHEY and CDR2 is SMNVEV (reference sequence). There are 11 residues in the CDR3. The CDR3 loop is CASSYGQEQFF. DNA for the CDR3: TGTGCCAGCAGTTATGGACAGGAGCAGTTCTTC.

This rearrangement joins TRBV6-4 to TRBJ2-4, with 7 nucleotides matching TRBD1. V was pared by 6 bases and J by 4 bases, with 6 bases of the junction left unmatched. CDR1 and CDR2 from the germline V gene are MRHNA and SNTAGT. This CDR3 region has 14 residues. The CDR3 sequence: CASSPRQGKNIQYF. CDR3 sequence (DNA): TGTGCCAGCAGCCCGAGACAGGGAAAAAACATTCAGTACTTC.

The J gene is TRBJ2-7, the V gene TRBV18; D not resolved. CDR1 and CDR2 (germline): KGHSH, LQKENI. Trimming shortened V by 2 bases and J by 6 bases, and 11 bases separated the two germline ends. The CDR3 extends over 13 amino acids. As DNA, the CDR3 is TGTGCCAGCTCACCAGGGCAGTCCAGCGAGCAGTACTTC. It codes for CASSPGQSSEQYF.

The chain has TRBV18 and TRBJ1-3, with a weak D call TRBD1 (5 bases). The CDR3 has 17 residues. The V and J ends lost 2 bases and 0 bases respectively, with 14 bases between them. Germline V gene lookup returns CDR1 KGHSH and CDR2 LQKENI. The CDR3 spells CASSPTGREISGNTIYF. The CDR3 DNA reads as TGTGCCAGCTCACCAACGGGGCGGGAAATCTCTGGAAACACCATATATTTT. The full variable domain, rest sourced from reference TRBV18 and TRBJ1-3, is NAGVMQNPRHLVRRRGQEARLRCSPMKGHSHVYWYRQLPEEGLKFMVYLQKENIIDESGMPKERFSAEFPKEGPSILRIQQVVRGDSAAYFCASSPTGREISGNTIYFGEGSWLTVV.

In nucleotides, the CDR3 is TGCGCCAGCAGTGAGAGCGGGGGGCAAGATACGCAGTATTTT. Translated, it gives CASSESGGQDTQYF. The V call is TRBV10-1, the J call TRBJ2-3, with TRBD2 identical over 9 bases. Germline-derived CDR1 and CDR2 are WNHNN and SYGVQD (reference sequence). The CDR3 sequence is 14 residues long. V was clipped by 2 bases and J by 5 bases; unmatched bases: 2.

This rearrangement joins TRBV7-2 to TRBJ1-5; D gene ambiguous. Per germline, CDR1 SGHTA and CDR2 FQGNSA. V lost 3 bases, J lost 1 base, and 4 bases lay in between. The CDR3 runs 13 residues. This CDR3 is CASSLSSNQPQHF. CDR3 DNA sequence: TGTGCCAGCAGCTTGTCAAGCAATCAGCCCCAGCATTTT.

The chain uses TRBV6-5 and TRBJ2-5, with TRBD2 matching over 9 bases. There are 15 residues in the CDR3. Germline V CDR1 and CDR2: MNHEY, SVGAGI. Germline trimming cut 4 bases from V and 2 bases from J; bases unmatched to any gene: 5. As DNA, the CDR3 is TGTGCCAGCAGTTTAGCGGGAGTTGGGCAAGAGACCCAGTACTTC. Encoded protein: CASSLAGVGQETQYF.

The CDR3 nucleotides are TGTGCCAGCAGTACCCCACAGGAAGGGACTAGCGTCGACGAGCAGTACTTC. Protein sequence: CASSTPQEGTSVDEQYF. The rearrangement joins TRBV7-9 to TRBJ2-7; 10 nucleotides align to TRBD2. Germline V gives CDR1 SEHNR, CDR2 FQNEAQ (reference sequence). The CDR3 is 17 residues long. V shed 6 bases, J shed 5 bases, and the junction held 16 bases outside the gene matches.

The chain combines TRBV6-2 or TRBV6-3 with TRBJ2-5; D uncertain. Germline V gene lookup returns CDR1 MNHEY and CDR2 SVGEGT. Trimming shortened V by 2 bases and J by 9 bases, and 13 bases separated the two germline ends. The CDR3 totals 13 residues. CDR3 loop: CASSYQGHEAQYF. CDR3 nucleotide sequence: TGTGCCAGCAGTTACCAAGGCCATGAGGCCCAGTACTTC.

For this clone: One end of the junction does not line up with germline, which may come from a read error. This chain connects TRBV15 to TRBJ1-1; weak D call: TRBD1 (5 bases). The CDR3 is made up of 15 amino acids. Per the germline V gene, CDR1 is LNHNV and CDR2 is YYDKDF (reference sequence). The CDR3 nucleotides read TGTGCCACCAGCAGAGATCAGCGGGGGAACTCTGAAGCTTTCTTT. Protein sequence: CATSRDQRGNSEAFF.

V gene TRBV5-1 combines with J gene TRBJ1-5; D unclear. V gave up 2 bases and J gave up 0 bases, with 3 bases separating them. In germline, CDR1 is SGHRS, CDR2 YFSETQ. The CDR3 has 13 residues. CDR3 protein: CASSFDSNQPQHF. The CDR3, as DNA: TGCGCCAGCAGCTTTGATAGCAATCAGCCCCAGCATTTT. Full variable domain (missing parts from reference TRBV5-1 and TRBJ1-5): KAGVTQTPRYLIKTRGQQVTLSCSPISGHRSVSWYQQTPGQGLQFLFEYFSETQRNKGNFPGRFSGRQFSNSRSEMNVSTLELGDSALYLCASSFDSNQPQHFGDGTRLSIL.

The chain combines TRBV25-1 with TRBJ2-3; D may match TRBD1 or TRBD2 (5 bases each). In germline, CDR1 is MGHDK, CDR2 SYGVNS. This CDR3 is 13 amino acids long. Trimming took off 3 bases at V and 4 bases at J, with 8 bases between the two ends. The CDR3 sequence: CASSDQGPDTQYF. CDR3 sequence (DNA): TGTGCCAGCAGTGACCAGGGACCAGATACGCAGTATTTT. The entire variable domain, with the rest obtained from reference TRBV25-1 and TRBJ2-3, is as follows: EADIYQTPRYLVIGTGKKITLECSQTMGHDKMYWYQQDPGMELHLIHYSYGVNSTEKGDLSSESTVSRIRTEHFPLTLESARPSHTSQYLCASSDQGPDTQYFGPGTRLTVL.

The genes are TRBV10-1 and TRBJ1-1; 7 bases map to TRBD1. From germline, CDR1 is WNHNN and CDR2 SYGVQD (reference sequence). Losses at the gene ends were 6 bases for V and 3 bases for J; bases not matched to a gene: 10. The CDR3 has 15 amino acids. In nucleotides, the CDR3 is TGCGCCAGCAGACCAACAGGGGCCGGGCACACTGAAGCTTTCTTT. Amino acids: CASRPTGAGHTEAFF.

The chain joins TRBV20-1 to TRBJ1-1; D is perhaps TRBD1 (6 bases). This CDR3 is built from 11 residues. Trimming cost V 5 bases and J 5 bases, with 9 bases left between them. Per the germline V gene, CDR1 is DFQATT and CDR2 is SNEGSKA (reference sequence). DNA for the CDR3: TGCAGTGCTGAGGGGGGGACTGAAGCTTTCTTT. Encoded protein: CSAEGGTEAFF.

The rearrangement links TRBV5-5 to TRBJ1-5; unclear D gene. Trimming removed 2 bases from V and 0 bases from J, with 9 bases in between. CDR3 size: 15 residues. Germline V gives CDR1 SGHKS, CDR2 YYEKEE (reference sequence). The CDR3 bases are TGTGCCAGCAGCTTCCTACCAGATAGCAATCAGCCCCAGCATTTT. Amino acids: CASSFLPDSNQPQHF.

This chain connects TRBV7-2 to TRBJ1-2; D is unresolved. Germline CDR1 SGHTA, CDR2 FQGNSA. The CDR3 spans 14 residues. Trimming left V 4 bases short and J 3 bases short, with 12 bases between. The CDR3 loop is CASSSRSGYYGYTF. CDR3 bases: TGTGCCAGCAGCTCCCGATCCGGGTACTATGGCTACACCTTC.

The chain uses TRBV11-2 and TRBJ1-1, with D unresolved. CDR3 length equals 16 residues. Trimming stripped 0 bases from V and 1 base from J, with 12 bases between. Germline CDR1 is SGHAT and CDR2 is FQNNGV. DNA for the CDR3: TGTGCCAGCAGCTTAGATCGGCTAGCCCGGAACACTGAAGCTTTCTTT. Its translation is CASSLDRLARNTEAFF.

The chain carries TRBV7-9 and TRBJ2-1, with TRBD2 identical over 8 bases. Germline CDR1 is SEHNR and CDR2 is FQNEAQ (reference sequence). Unmatched junction bases numbered 3, after V lost 3 bases and J lost 5 bases. The CDR3 runs to 14 residues. The CDR3 region is CASSFDSGNNEQFF. Here the CDR3 DNA reads TGTGCCAGCAGCTTTGATAGCGGGAACAATGAGCAGTTCTTC.

CDR3: CASSISGVAYEQYF. The DNA for the CDR3 is TGTGCCAGTAGTATCTCGGGTGTGGCTTACGAGCAGTACTTC. The chain uses TRBV19 and TRBJ2-7; D not certain. Trimming removed 3 bases from V and 4 bases from J, with 13 bases in between. The CDR3 has 14 residues. Germline CDR1 is LNHDA and CDR2 is SQIVND (reference sequence). The complete variable domain, with remaining parts taken from reference TRBV19 and TRBJ2-7, reads DGGITQSPKYLFRKEGQNVTLSCEQNLNHDAMYWYRQDPGQGLRLIYYSQIVNDFQKGDIAEGYSVSREKKESFPLTVTSAQKNPTAFYLCASSISGVAYEQYFGPGTRLTVT.

The chain employs TRBV5-1 and TRBJ1-6; possible D gene TRBD1, 6 bases. V lost 4 bases to trimming and J lost 13 bases, with 21 bases between them. CDR1 is SGHRS and CDR2 is YFSETQ in the germline V gene. The CDR3 is 15 amino acids. This chain's CDR3 is CASSPSGTRVVPLHF. The CDR3 coding sequence is TGCGCCAGCAGCCCGTCCGGGACAAGGGTAGTTCCCCTCCACTTT.